This TCR beta chain was captured by sequencing in a study of CD8 T cells in ankylosing spondylitis. On this clonotype: Its antigen is currently unknown. A read error may produce the germline difference seen at one junction end.

Overall study results and limits: For ankylosing spondylitis blood, a TCR beta motif of under 10 highly homologous variants appeared characteristic.

The CDR3 contains 16 residues. CDR1 KGHSY and CDR2 FQNENV come from the germline V gene. Construction of TCR beta libraries was performed using quantitative 5'-RACE with molecular barcodes. One entry per CDR3 protein, called by TCRdb with MiXCR from the 5' RACE reads. This repertoire shows roughly 90,000 distinct CDR3 sequences, more than 8.5% found once; its top ten account for 30%. Material: blood, either unsorted or a sorted T cell fraction (not recorded which). This sequence joins TRBV16 and TRBJ2-7; perhaps TRBD1 as D (6 bases). This receptor was taken from a male donor with ankylosing spondylitis. Written as DNA, the CDR3 is TGTGCCAGCAGCCAAATGGCACCGGGACACTCCTACCAGCAGTACTTC. It codes for CASSQMAPGHSYQQYF.